These T cell receptor beta chains were read from a single sample in a study of memory B cells and T cells in multiple sclerosis. Produced via immunoSEQ multiplex PCR; TCRdb's table is partial and in-frame only. This sample yields 11,000 or so clones, of which 84% are seen a single time; 2.8% belongs to the top ten. Which antigens these TCRs recognize remains unknown. Sequencing was performed on PBMCs from blood kept in culture. These receptors originate from a human donor with multiple sclerosis. The CDR3 runs from the conserved cysteine through the conserved F or W. D genes are given only for firm matches. Clone size is given for some rows only: seen once, a few or many times, or a class if the clone is expanded.

TRBV5-6	TRBJ2-6	-	TRBD2	TGTGCCAGCAGCTTGTTTCTAGCGGAGGGAACTGGGGCCAACGTCCTGACTTTC	CASSLFLAEGTGANVLTF
TRBV6-1	TRBJ1-2	-	-	TGTGCCAGCAGTGAACACCCAGGGACTAACTATGGCTACACCTTC	CASSEHPGTNYGYTF
TRBV11-1	TRBJ2-2	once	TRBD1	TGTGCCAGCAGCAGGGGACAGTCCACCGGGGAGCTGTTTTTT	CASSRGQSTGELFF
TRBV5-1	TRBJ2-1	-	TRBD1	TGCGCCAGCACCTCCGTGGGACAGGTATCCTACAATGAGCAGTTCTTC	CASTSVGQVSYNEQFF
TRBV5-6	TRBJ2-3	-	TRBD2	TGTGCCAGCAGGAACGGACTAGCGGAATACACAGATACGCAGTATTTT	CASRNGLAEYTDTQYF
TRBV28	TRBJ2-1	-	-	TGTGCCAGCAGCCAACCTAGCGTTCATGAGCAGTTCTTC	CASSQPSVHEQFF
TRBV6-5	TRBJ2-2	-	-	TGTGCCAGCAGTTACGGGGGAGGGAACACCGGGGAGCTGTTTTTT	CASSYGGGNTGELFF
TRBV7-2	TRBJ1-2	few	-	TGTGCCAGCAGCTTAGAAGGAGGCGGAGGGAACCATGGCTACACCTTC	CASSLEGGGGNHGYTF
TRBV5-1	TRBJ1-4	-	TRBD1	TGCGCCAGCAGCGTCACCGGGACAGTCAACTGGGCTGCAACTAATGAAAAACTGTTTTTT	CASSVTGTVNWAATNEKLFF
TRBV6-5	TRBJ2-7	-	-	TGTGCCAGCAGTTACGGGGCTGGAGAGCAGTACTTC	CASSYGAGEQYF
TRBV6-1	TRBJ1-1	-	TRBD1	TGTGCCAGCAGTCAGACAGGGGGCGGAACGGGGGCTTTCTTT	CASSQTGGGTGAFF
TRBV7-2	TRBJ2-5	-	TRBD1	TGTGCCAGCAGCCAACAGGGGGCGAGGGAGACCCAGTACTTC	CASSQQGARETQYF
TRBV6-6	TRBJ2-7	-	TRBD1	TGTGCCAGCAGCAGAGACAGGGTCTACGAGCAGTACTTC	CASSRDRVYEQYF
TRBV7-8	TRBJ2-7	once	TRBD2	TGTGCCAGCAGCCCCAACCCGGGAGGAGCCTACGAGCAGTACTTC	CASSPNPGGAYEQYF
TRBV28	TRBJ2-3	-	-	TGTGCCAGCAGTTTTGGAAGCACAGATACGCAGTATTTT	CASSFGSTDTQYF
TRBV10-2	TRBJ1-1	-	TRBD1	TGCGCCACCTCAGGGGGCACTGAAGCTTTCTTT	CATSGGTEAFF
TRBV2	TRBJ1-1	-	-	TGTGCCAGCAGTGAAGTCCATGAAGCTTTCTTT	CASSEVHEAFF
TRBV19	TRBJ2-1	-	-	TGTGCCGTTAAGCGAAACTACAATGAGCAGTTCTTC	CAVKRNYNEQFF
TRBV29-1	TRBJ2-1	-	-	TGCAGCGGGCACCGGCCCGGGGGTAATGAGCAGTTCTTC	CSGHRPGGNEQFF
TRBV5-1	TRBJ2-1	-	TRBD1	TGCGCCAGCGCCCCCGTTAAGGGGGCCAATGAGCAGTTCTTC	CASAPVKGANEQFF
TRBV5-3	TRBJ2-3	-	-	TGTGCCAGAAGCTTCAACAGGGCCCGCACAGATACGCAGTATTTT	CARSFNRARTDTQYF
TRBV29-1	TRBJ1-2	-	TRBD1	TGCAGCGTTTATATTGGGACAGCGTATGGCTACACCTTC	CSVYIGTAYGYTF
TRBV7-9	TRBJ1-1	few	-	TGTGCCAGCAGCTTAGCTGGTCAGATTGAAGCTTTCTTT	CASSLAGQIEAFF
TRBV7-2	TRBJ2-5	-	TRBD1	TGTGCCAGCAGCTTAGTCAGGGGGCAACAAGAGACCCAGTACTTC	CASSLVRGQQETQYF
TRBV10-1	TRBJ2-3	-	TRBD2	TGCGCCAGCAGATACGGGACTAGCGGGAAAGGTACGCAGTATTTT	CASRYGTSGKGTQYF
TRBV2	TRBJ1-2	-	-	TGTGCCAGCAGTCCCCCGGGACGGACTTATGGCTACACCTTC	CASSPPGRTYGYTF
TRBV6-1	TRBJ1-1	-	-	TGTGCCAGCACTACAGTAAAAACGGCTTTCTTT	CASTTVKTAFF
TRBV25-1	TRBJ2-1	-	TRBD2	TGTGCCAGCAGTGGGTGGACTAGCAGCCTCCGGCGGGAGCAGTTCTTC	CASSGWTSSLRREQFF
TRBV27	TRBJ1-2	once	-	TGTGCCAGCAGTTTAATTCAGGGCTATGGCTACACCTTC	CASSLIQGYGYTF
TRBV10-3	TRBJ2-1	-	-	TGTGCCATCAGTGAGTCCCCCTCGCGAGTCAATGAGCAGTTCTTC	CAISESPSRVNEQFF
TRBV19	TRBJ2-7	few	-	TGTGCCAGTAGTACCTACTACGAGCAGTACTTC	CASSTYYEQYF
TRBV29-1	TRBJ1-2	once	-	TGCAGCGGTCTCACAGGGAAGGACTATGGCTACACCTTC	CSGLTGKDYGYTF
TRBV2	TRBJ2-7	-	-	TGTGCCAGCAGTGGGGGTCAGGAGGTATACGAGCAGTACTTC	CASSGGQEVYEQYF
TRBV6-1	TRBJ1-5	once	-	TGTGCCAGCAGTAGCGGGGGCCGACAACAGCCCCAGCATTTT	CASSSGGRQQPQHF
TRBV27	TRBJ2-7	once	-	TGTGCCAGCAGTTTAGGTTTAGGCTCCTACGAGCAGTACTTC	CASSLGLGSYEQYF
TRBV5-3	TRBJ2-7	-	-	TGTGCCAGAAGCCAACTAGCCCTTTGCTCCTACGAGCAGTACTTC	CARSQLALCSYEQYF
TRBV7-9	TRBJ2-5	-	-	TGTGCCAGCAGGCTCCAAGAGACCCAGTACTTC	CASRLQETQYF
TRBV5-5	TRBJ2-7	-	-	TGTGCCAGCAGCCTGACCCACGGCGAGCAGTACTTC	CASSLTHGEQYF
TRBV9	TRBJ1-5	-	-	TGTGCCAGCAGCGTAGGTGTAGGAGGTCAGCCCCAGCATTTT	CASSVGVGGQPQHF
TRBV7-9	TRBJ1-2	-	-	TGTGCCAGCAGCTTAGAGGCAGTGAACTATGGCTACACCTTC	CASSLEAVNYGYTF
TRBV7-9	TRBJ2-7	-	-	TGTGCCAGCAGCGGTGACAGGTCAACCTACGAGCAGTACTTC	CASSGDRSTYEQYF